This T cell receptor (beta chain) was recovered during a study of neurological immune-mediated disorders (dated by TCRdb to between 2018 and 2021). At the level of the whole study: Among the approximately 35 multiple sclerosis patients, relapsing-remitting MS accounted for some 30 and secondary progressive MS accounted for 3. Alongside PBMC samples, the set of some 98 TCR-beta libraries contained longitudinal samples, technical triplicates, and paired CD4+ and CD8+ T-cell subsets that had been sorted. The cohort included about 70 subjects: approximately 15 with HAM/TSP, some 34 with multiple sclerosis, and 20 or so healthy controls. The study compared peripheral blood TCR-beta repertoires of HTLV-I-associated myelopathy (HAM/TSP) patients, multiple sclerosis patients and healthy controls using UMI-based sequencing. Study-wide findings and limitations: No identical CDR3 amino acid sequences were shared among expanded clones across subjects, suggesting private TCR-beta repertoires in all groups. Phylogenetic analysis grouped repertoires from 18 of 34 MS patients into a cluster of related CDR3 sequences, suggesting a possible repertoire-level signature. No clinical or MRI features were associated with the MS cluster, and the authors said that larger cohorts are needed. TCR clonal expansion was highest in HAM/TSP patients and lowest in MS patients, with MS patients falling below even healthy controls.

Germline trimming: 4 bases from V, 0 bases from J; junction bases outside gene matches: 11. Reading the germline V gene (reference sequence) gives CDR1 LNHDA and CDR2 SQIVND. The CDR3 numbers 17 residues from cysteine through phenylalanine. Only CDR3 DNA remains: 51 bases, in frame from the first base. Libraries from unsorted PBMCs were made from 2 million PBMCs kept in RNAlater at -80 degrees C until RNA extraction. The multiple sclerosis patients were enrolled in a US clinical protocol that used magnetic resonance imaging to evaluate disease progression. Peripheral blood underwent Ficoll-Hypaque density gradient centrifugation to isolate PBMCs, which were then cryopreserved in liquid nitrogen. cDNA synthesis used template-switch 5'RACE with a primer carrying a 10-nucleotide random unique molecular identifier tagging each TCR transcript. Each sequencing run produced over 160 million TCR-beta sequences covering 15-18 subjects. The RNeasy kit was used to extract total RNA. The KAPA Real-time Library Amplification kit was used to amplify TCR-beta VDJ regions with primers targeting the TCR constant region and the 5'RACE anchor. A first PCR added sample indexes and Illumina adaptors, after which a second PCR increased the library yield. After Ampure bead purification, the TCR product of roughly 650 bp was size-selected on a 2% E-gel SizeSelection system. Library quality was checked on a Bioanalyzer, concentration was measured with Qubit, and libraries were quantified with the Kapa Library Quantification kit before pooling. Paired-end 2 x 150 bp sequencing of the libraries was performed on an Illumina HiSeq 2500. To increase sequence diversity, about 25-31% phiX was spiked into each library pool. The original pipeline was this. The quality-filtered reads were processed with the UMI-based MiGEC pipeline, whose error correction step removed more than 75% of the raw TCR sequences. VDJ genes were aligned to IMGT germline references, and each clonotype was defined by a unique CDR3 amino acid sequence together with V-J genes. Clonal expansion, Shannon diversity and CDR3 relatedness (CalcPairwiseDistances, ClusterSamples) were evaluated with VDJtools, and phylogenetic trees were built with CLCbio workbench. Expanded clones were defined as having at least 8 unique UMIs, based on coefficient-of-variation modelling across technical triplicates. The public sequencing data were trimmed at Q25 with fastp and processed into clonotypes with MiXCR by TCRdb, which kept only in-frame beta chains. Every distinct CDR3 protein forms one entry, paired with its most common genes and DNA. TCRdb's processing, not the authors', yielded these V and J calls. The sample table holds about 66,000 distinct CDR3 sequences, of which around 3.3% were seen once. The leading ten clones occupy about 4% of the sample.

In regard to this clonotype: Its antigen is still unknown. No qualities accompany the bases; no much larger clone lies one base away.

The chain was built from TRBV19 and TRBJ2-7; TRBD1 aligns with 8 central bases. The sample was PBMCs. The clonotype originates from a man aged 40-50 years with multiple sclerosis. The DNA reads TGTGCCAGTAGTACAAGGACAGGGACGGGCCCCTCCTACGAGCAGTACTTC. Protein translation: CASSTRTGTGPSYEQYF. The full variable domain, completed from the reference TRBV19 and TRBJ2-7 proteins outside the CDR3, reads DGGITQSPKYLFRKEGQNVTLSCEQNLNHDAMYWYRQDPGQGLRLIYYSQIVNDFQKGDIAEGYSVSREKKESFPLTVTSAQKNPTAFYLCASSTRTGTGPSYEQYFGPGTRLTVT.